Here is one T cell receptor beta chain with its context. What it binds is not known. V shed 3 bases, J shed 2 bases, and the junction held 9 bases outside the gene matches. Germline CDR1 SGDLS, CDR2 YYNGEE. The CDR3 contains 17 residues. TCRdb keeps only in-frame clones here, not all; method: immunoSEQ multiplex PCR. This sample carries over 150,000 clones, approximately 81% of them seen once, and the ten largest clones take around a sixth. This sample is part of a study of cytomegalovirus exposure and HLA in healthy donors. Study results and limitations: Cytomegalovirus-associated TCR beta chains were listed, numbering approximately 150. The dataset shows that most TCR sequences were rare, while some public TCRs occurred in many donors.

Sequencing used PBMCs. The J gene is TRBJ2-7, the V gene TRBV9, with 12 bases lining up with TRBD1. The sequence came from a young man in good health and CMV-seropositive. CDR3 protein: CASSEGTGGARAYEQYF. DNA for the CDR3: TGTGCCAGCAGCGAGGGGACAGGGGGCGCGCGGGCCTACGAGCAGTACTTC.